Listed here are 25 T cell receptor beta chains from one sample, sequenced in a study of blood T cell repertoires in COVID-19 (dated by TCRdb to the early 2020s). The library was produced with the immunoSEQ multiplex PCR assay. TCRdb limited this immuneACCESS table to in-frame rearrangements with V and J called. A share of clones is missing; checked studies link under half to unresolved V genes, and the rest is unexplained. This sample lists more than 100,000 clones; approximately 80% were detected once. The ten most abundant clones make up around 13% of the sample. Sequencing used peripheral blood. These receptors were collected from a human donor in a cohort sampled during active COVID-19.

The rearrangement uses TRBV4-1 and TRBJ1-2; 8 bases fit TRBD1. Unmatched junction bases numbered 7, after V lost 3 bases and J lost 7 bases. Germline CDR1 MGHRA, CDR2 YSYEKL. The CDR3 totals 14 residues. CDR3 region: CASSQGYRGTGYTF. CDR3 sequence (DNA): TGCGCCAGCAGCCAGGGTTACAGGGGGACTGGCTACACCTTC.

V is TRBV6-5 and J is TRBJ2-5; TRBD2 aligns across 11 bases. This CDR3 has 16 residues. The germline V gene has CDR1 MNHEY and CDR2 SVGAGI. After removal of 1 base from V and 5 bases from J, the junction contained 6 bases not matched to a gene. Here the CDR3 reads CASSYLGLAGGETQYF. The CDR3 DNA sequence: TGTGCCAGCAGTTACTTGGGGCTAGCGGGGGGTGAGACCCAGTACTTC.

This clone was seen only once. This rearrangement joins TRBV5-8 to TRBJ2-2; a possible D gene is TRBD1 (6 bases). CDR3 size: 15 residues. V dropped 3 bases and J dropped 4 bases, with 13 bases sitting between them. CDR1 is SGHTS, CDR2 YDEGEE, per germline. The CDR3 is CASSSGDSFTGELFF. The DNA of the CDR3 is TGTGCCAGCAGCTCAGGGGATTCGTTCACCGGGGAGCTGTTTTTT.

The V gene is TRBV10-2, the J gene TRBJ2-1, with a weak D call TRBD2 (6 bases). Trimming left V 6 bases short and J 5 bases short, with 17 bases between. There are 15 residues in the CDR3. CDR1 WSHSY and CDR2 SAAADI come from the germline V gene. The CDR3 nucleotides are TGCGCCAGCAGCGGGGGACGGAACCTTGACAATGAGCAGTTCTTC. Translation: CASSGGRNLDNEQFF.

The rearrangement uses TRBV19 and TRBJ2-2, with 7 bases fitting TRBD2. V gave up 6 bases and J gave up 6 bases; unmatched junction bases: 4. CDR1 and CDR2 from the germline V gene are LNHDA and SQIVND (reference sequence). The CDR3 is 13 residues long. The DNA for the CDR3 is TGTGCCAGTAGGGGGGGGAATCCCGGGGAGCTGTTTTTT. Translation gives CASRGGNPGELFF.

The gene calls are TRBV4-1 and TRBJ1-1; a possible D gene is TRBD1 (6 bases). CDR3 length equals 16 residues. V was clipped by 4 bases and J by 4 bases, with 19 bases between them. Germline CDR1 and CDR2: MGHRA and YSYEKL. The CDR3 sequence is CASSPHGGGLGTEAFF. The CDR3, as DNA: TGCGCCAGCAGCCCCCACGGGGGGGGCCTGGGCACTGAAGCTTTCTTT.

The CDR3: CASSREGSGYGYTF. As DNA, the CDR3 is TGCGCCAGCAGTCGGGAGGGGAGCGGCTATGGCTACACCTTC. The chain employs TRBV5-1 and TRBJ1-2; TRBD1 might be the D (5 bases). V lost 5 bases and J lost 4, with 15 bases in between. The germline CDR1 and CDR2 sequences are SGHRS and YFSETQ. The CDR3 loop spans 14 amino acids.

This clone was counted between two and nine times. The chain recombines TRBV30 with TRBJ1-6, with 8 bases aligning to TRBD1. This CDR3 is built from 12 residues. The J segment lost 13 bases and the V segment lost 5 bases, leaving 7 bases of the junction unmatched. Germline loops: CDR1 GTSNPN, CDR2 SVGIG (reference sequence). DNA for the CDR3: TGTGCCTGGGACAGGGGACGGTCGCCCCTCCACTTT. As protein: CAWDRGRSPLHF.

CDR3 protein: CASSSLGGGSYNEQFF. The CDR3 DNA is TGTGCCAGCAGCTCCCTCGGCGGGGGGTCCTACAATGAGCAGTTCTTC. This chain connects TRBV5-8 to TRBJ2-1; the match to TRBD2 covers 8 bases. This CDR3 has 16 residues. Trimming removed 3 bases from V and 1 base from J; junction bases left unmatched: 6. CDR1 and CDR2 from the germline V gene are SGHTS and YDEGEE.

The CDR3 loop is CASSFLLVTGELFF. For the CDR3, the DNA is TGTGCCAGCAGCTTTTTACTAGTTACCGGGGAGCTGTTTTTT. This chain joins TRBV12-1 and TRBJ2-2; no DNA check was done on the table's D call, TRBD2. TRBV12-1 counts as a pseudogene. The CDR3 sequence is 14 residues long.

The chain recombines TRBV2 with TRBJ1-2, with TRBD1 matching over 7 bases. The CDR3 covers 13 residues. Germline V gene data show CDR1 as SNHLY and CDR2 as FYNNEI. J lost 2 bases, V lost 8 bases, and 5 bases had no gene match. CDR3 bases: TGTGCCAGCGACAGGGTTCTGAACTATGGCTACACCTTC. This translates into CASDRVLNYGYTF.

This clone has just a few counts. The chain couples TRBV30 to TRBJ1-2; 9 nucleotides match TRBD1. This CDR3 has 14 amino acids. V shed 2 bases, J shed 7 bases, and the junction held 8 bases outside the gene matches. From germline, CDR1 is GTSNPN and CDR2 SVGIG (reference sequence). CDR3 region: CAWSTGTGLSGYTF. The CDR3 DNA reads TGTGCCTGGAGTACCGGGACAGGGCTTTCTGGCTACACCTTC. The full variable domain, in which reference TRBV30 and TRBJ1-2 provide the parts outside the CDR3, is SQTIHQWPATLVQPVGSPLSLECTVEGTSNPNLYWYRQAAGRGLQLLFYSVGIGQISSEVPQNLSASRPQDRQFILSSKKLLLSDSGFYLCAWSTGTGLSGYTFGSGTRLTVV.

For this clone: Distinct nucleotide sequences in the sample also encode this CDR3. The gene calls are TRBV5-1 and TRBJ2-7; D is possibly TRBD2 (5 bases). V was pared by 4 bases and J by 7 bases, with 15 bases between. The germline gives CDR1 SGHRS, CDR2 YFSETQ. There are 13 residues in the CDR3. The CDR3: CASSPDSSGEQYF. CDR3 bases: TGCGCCAGCAGCCCGGACTCCTCTGGGGAGCAGTACTTC. Filled out from reference TRBV5-1 and TRBJ2-7, the complete variable domain reads KAGVTQTPRYLIKTRGQQVTLSCSPISGHRSVSWYQQTPGQGLQFLFEYFSETQRNKGNFPGRFSGRQFSNSRSEMNVSTLELGDSALYLCASSPDSSGEQYFGPGTRLTVT.

The chain couples TRBV28 to TRBJ1-1; TRBD1 agrees at 7 bases. The CDR3 totals 14 residues. Per the germline V gene, CDR1 is MDHEN and CDR2 is SYDVKM. The V segment lost 6 bases and the J segment 4 bases; nucleotides outside the gene matches: 8. CDR3 residues: CASRPTGTSTEAFF. DNA for the CDR3: TGTGCCAGCAGACCGACAGGGACCAGCACTGAAGCTTTCTTT.

The V and J genes are TRBV7-9 and TRBJ1-3; D call uncertain. CDR3 length: 11 residues. V dropped 4 bases and J dropped 5 bases, with 3 bases sitting between them. Germline V gene lookup returns CDR1 SEHNR and CDR2 FQNEAQ (reference sequence). The CDR3 loop is CASSSRNTIYF. CDR3 coding DNA: TGTGCCAGCAGCTCAAGAAACACCATATATTTT.

V gene TRBV24-1 combines with J gene TRBJ1-3, with 8 nucleotides matching TRBD1. With V trimmed by 4 bases and J by 8 bases, 9 bases remained unmatched. The CDR3 has 15 residues. CDR1 is KGHDR, CDR2 SFDVKD, per germline. CDR3 residues: CATSEPDREADTIYF. CDR3 DNA sequence: TGTGCCACCAGTGAACCGGACAGGGAGGCGGACACCATATATTTT.

The chain employs TRBV7-9 and TRBJ2-7; the D gene is possibly TRBD1 (6 bases). CDR3 length: 13 residues. V was shortened by 4 bases and J by 1 base, with 8 bases between the two germline ends. Germline V gives CDR1 SEHNR, CDR2 FQNEAQ (reference sequence). CDR3: CASSYRESYEQYF. The CDR3 DNA sequence: TGTGCCAGCAGCTACAGGGAATCCTACGAGCAGTACTTC.

The chain combines TRBV5-1 with TRBJ2-3, with 8 bases that match TRBD2. CDR3 length: 17 residues. The germline V gene has CDR1 SGHRS and CDR2 YFSETQ. V lost 0 bases and J lost 3; bases outside the gene matches: 9. Here the CDR3 reads CASSLGASGGRTDTQYF. The CDR3 bases are TGCGCCAGCAGCTTGGGGGCCAGCGGGGGTCGTACAGATACGCAGTATTTT.

The J gene is TRBJ2-5, the V gene TRBV24-1; D might be TRBD2 (6 bases). CDR1 and CDR2 from the germline V gene are KGHDR and SFDVKD. The CDR3 contains 18 residues. V was cut by 3 bases and J by 3 bases, with 22 bases left in between. The CDR3 DNA sequence: TGTGCCACCAGTGATCCGGGGACTGCTGCTGGATCGAAAGAGACCCAGTACTTC. It specifies CATSDPGTAAGSKETQYF.

The rearrangement joins TRBV5-6 to TRBJ2-6; D gene uncertain. From germline, CDR1 is SGHDT and CDR2 YYEEEE. The germline V and J ends were trimmed by 4 bases and 2 bases, with 10 bases remaining between them. The CDR3 runs 15 residues. The CDR3 coding sequence is TGTGCCAGCAGCCTGCGGCTAACTGGGGCCAACGTCCTGACTTTC. It translates to CASSLRLTGANVLTF.

As to this clone: The sample holds other DNA sequences that translate to the same CDR3. The chain uses TRBV15 and TRBJ1-2; possible D gene TRBD1, 5 bases. Germline loops: CDR1 LNHNV, CDR2 YYDKDF (reference sequence). CDR3 size: 13 residues. Trimming removed 0 bases from V and 3 bases from J, with 5 bases in between. CDR3 bases: TGTGCCACCAGCAGAGACAGGGACTATGGCTACACCTTC. Translated, it gives CATSRDRDYGYTF.

This rearrangement joins TRBV7-2 to TRBJ1-5, with 8 bases fitting TRBD1. CDR3 size: 15 residues. Looked up from germline, CDR1 is SGHTA and CDR2 is FQGNSA. The J segment lost 4 bases and the V segment lost 4 bases, leaving 6 bases of the junction unmatched. In DNA form, the CDR3 reads TGTGCCAGCAGCTCAGGACAGGGTAATAATCAGCCCCAGCATTTT. This codes for CASSSGQGNNQPQHF. Full variable domain (remainder filled in from reference TRBV7-2 and TRBJ1-5): GAGVSQSPSNKVTEKGKDVELRCDPISGHTALYWYRQSLGQGLEFLIYFQGNSAPDKSGLPSDRFSAERTGGSVSTLTIQRTQQEDSAVYLCASSSGQGNNQPQHFGDGTRLSIL.

CDR3 bases: TGTGCCAGCAATGGGGGCTCCCGAAGGGAGCAGTACTTC. Its translation is CASNGGSRREQYF. The chain recombines TRBV2 with TRBJ2-7; a weak D match, TRBD1 (6 bases). Trimming pared 7 bases from V and 7 bases from J, leaving 17 bases between. Germline V gene data show CDR1 as SNHLY and CDR2 as FYNNEI. The CDR3 runs to 13 residues.

The chain carries TRBV3-1 (or the pseudogene TRBV3-2) and TRBJ1-1, with D perhaps TRBD1 (5 bases). V was shortened by 4 bases and J by 4 bases, with 13 bases between the two germline ends. CDR3 length equals 14 residues. The V gene's germline CDR1 is LGHDT and CDR2 YNNKEL (reference sequence). This CDR3 is CASSPGGTPTEAFF. The CDR3 DNA follows: TGTGCCAGCAGCCCGGGGGGTACCCCCACTGAAGCTTTCTTT.

This clone was picked up one time. V and J are TRBV3-1 (or the pseudogene TRBV3-2) and TRBJ2-2, with TRBD2 identical over 11 bases. Germline V gene lookup returns CDR1 LGHDT and CDR2 YNNKEL (reference sequence). This CDR3 is 17 amino acids long. The junction had 10 bases not matched to a gene; V was cut back by 3 bases and J by 7 bases. CDR3 protein: CASSQRFSGGAVGELFF. In DNA, the CDR3 is TGTGCCAGCAGCCAGAGGTTTAGCGGGGGGGCCGTCGGGGAGCTGTTTTTT.